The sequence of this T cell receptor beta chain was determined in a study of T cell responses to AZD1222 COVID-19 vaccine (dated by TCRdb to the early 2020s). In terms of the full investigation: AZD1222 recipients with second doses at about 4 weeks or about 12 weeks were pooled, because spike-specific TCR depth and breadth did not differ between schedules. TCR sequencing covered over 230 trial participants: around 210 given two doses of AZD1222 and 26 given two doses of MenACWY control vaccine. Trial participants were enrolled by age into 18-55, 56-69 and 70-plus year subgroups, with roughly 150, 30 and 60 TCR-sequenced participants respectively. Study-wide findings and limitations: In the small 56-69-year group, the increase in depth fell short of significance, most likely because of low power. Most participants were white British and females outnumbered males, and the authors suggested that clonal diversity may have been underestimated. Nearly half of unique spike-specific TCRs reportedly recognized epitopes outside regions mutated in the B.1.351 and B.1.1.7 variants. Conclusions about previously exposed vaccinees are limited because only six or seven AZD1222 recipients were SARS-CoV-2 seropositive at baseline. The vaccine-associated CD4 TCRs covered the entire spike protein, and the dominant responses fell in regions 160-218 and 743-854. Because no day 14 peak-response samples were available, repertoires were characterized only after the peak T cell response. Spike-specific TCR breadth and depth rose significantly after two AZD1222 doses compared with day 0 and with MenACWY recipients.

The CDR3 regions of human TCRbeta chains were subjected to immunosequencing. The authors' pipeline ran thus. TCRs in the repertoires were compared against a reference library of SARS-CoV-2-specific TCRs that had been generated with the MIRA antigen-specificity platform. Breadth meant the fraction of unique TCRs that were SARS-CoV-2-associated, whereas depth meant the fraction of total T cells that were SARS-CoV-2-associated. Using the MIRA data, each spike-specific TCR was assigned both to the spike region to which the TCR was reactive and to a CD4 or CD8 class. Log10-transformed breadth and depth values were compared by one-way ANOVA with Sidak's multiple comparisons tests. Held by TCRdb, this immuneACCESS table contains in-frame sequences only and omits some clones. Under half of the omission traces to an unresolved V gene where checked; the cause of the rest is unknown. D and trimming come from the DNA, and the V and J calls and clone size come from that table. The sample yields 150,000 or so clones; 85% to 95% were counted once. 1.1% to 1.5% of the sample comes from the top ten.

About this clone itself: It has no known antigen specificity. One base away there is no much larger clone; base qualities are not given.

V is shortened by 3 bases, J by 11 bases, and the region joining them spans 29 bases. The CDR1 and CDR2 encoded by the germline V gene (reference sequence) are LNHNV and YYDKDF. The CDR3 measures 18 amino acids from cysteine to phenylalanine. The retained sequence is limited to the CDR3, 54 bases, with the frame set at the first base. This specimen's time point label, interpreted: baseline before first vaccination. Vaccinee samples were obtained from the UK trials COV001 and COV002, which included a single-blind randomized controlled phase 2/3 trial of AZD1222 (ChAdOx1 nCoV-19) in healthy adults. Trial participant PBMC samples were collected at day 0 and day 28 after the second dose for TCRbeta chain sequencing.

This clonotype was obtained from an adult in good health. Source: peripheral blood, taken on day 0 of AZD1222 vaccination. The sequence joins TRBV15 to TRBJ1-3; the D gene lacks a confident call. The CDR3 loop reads CATSREVATARYKRAIYF. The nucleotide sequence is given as TGTGCCACCAGCAGGGAAGTGGCCACAGCGAGGTACAAACGGGCCATATATTTT.